The clone carrying this T cell receptor beta chain was observed once. Germline CDR1 is SGHRS and CDR2 is YFSETQ. Unmatched junction bases numbered 6, after V lost 4 bases and J lost 4 bases. The CDR3 contains 15 residues. This specimen belongs to a study of blood T cell repertoires in COVID-19. About the research overall: Material from acute and convalescent COVID-19 was sourced from the United States, Italy and Spain.

Sequencing was performed with immunoSEQ multiplex PCR; in TCRdb, only in-frame clones are kept and a portion is missing. The data hold roughly 190,000 clones, with 75% to 90% observed a single time. This chain links TRBV5-1 with TRBJ2-7, with 12 nucleotides matching TRBD1. The sample was PBMCs or T cells enriched from blood (not recorded which). The clonotype originates from a woman younger than 30 who had recovered from COVID-19. The CDR3 region is CASSGRDRGPYEQYF. DNA for the CDR3: TGCGCCAGCAGCGGGCGGGACAGGGGGCCGTACGAGCAGTACTTC.